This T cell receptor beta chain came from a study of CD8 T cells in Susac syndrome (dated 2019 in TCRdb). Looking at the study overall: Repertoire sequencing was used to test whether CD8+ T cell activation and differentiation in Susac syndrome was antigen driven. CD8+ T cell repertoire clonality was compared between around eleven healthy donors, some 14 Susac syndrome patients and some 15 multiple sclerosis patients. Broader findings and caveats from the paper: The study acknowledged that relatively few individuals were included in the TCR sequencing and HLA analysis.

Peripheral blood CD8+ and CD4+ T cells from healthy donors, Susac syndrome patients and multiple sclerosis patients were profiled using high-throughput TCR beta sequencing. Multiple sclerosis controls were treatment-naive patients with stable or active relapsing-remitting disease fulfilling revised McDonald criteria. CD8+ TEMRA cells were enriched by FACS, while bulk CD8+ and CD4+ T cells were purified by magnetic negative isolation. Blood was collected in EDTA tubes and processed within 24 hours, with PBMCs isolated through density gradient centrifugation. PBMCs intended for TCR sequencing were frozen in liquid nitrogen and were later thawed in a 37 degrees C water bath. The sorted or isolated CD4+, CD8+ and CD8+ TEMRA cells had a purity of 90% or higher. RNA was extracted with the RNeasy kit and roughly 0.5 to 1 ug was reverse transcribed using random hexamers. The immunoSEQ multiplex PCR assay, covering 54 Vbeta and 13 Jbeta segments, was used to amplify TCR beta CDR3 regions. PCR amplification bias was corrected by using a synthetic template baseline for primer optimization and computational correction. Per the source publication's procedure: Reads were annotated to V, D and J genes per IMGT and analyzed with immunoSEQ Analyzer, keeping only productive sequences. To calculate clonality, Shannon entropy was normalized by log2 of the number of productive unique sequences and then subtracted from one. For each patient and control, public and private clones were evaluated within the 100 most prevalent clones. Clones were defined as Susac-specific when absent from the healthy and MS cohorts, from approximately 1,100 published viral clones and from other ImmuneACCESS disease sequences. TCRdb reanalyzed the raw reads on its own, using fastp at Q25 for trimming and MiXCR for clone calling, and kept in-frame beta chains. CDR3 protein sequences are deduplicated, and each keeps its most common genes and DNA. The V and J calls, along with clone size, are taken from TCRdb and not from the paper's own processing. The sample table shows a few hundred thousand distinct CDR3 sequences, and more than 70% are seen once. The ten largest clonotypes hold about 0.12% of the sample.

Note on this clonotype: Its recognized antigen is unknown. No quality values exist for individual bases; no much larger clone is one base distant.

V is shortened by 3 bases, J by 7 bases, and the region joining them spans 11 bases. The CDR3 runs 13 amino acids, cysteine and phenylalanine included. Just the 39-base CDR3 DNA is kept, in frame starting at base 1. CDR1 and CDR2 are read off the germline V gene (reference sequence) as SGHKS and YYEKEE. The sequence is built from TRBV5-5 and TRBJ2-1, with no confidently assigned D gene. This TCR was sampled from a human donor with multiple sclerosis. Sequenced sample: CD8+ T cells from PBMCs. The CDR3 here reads CASSWLVHNEQFF. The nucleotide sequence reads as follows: TGTGCCAGCAGCTGGTTAGTTCATAATGAGCAGTTCTTC.